This T cell receptor beta chain was sequenced for a study of radiation and T cells in renal cell carcinoma. Findings and caveats of the study: Top tumor clonotypes rose in blood 2 weeks post-radiation, then contracted.

Time point: blood 4 weeks post-SBRT, at nephrectomy. Treatment here: 15 Gy SBRT to primary tumor, nephrectomy 4 weeks later. Nephrectomy followed 15 Gy stereotactic body radiation by 4 weeks. With 5 bases removed from V and 0 bases from J, the gap between germline ends came to 20 bases. The CDR3 spans 18 residues. Germline V gene lookup returns CDR1 LGHNT and CDR2 FRNRAP. With regard to this clone: Its specificity is unknown.

Repertoires were generated with immunoSEQ multiplex PCR, while TCRdb's copy carries only in-frame clones and drops some. The sample consists of tens of thousands of clones, around three quarters of them appearing once. Sequenced here: blood, sampled from a patient whose treatment included radiotherapy and nephrectomy. The genes are TRBV12-5 and TRBJ2-1, with D tentatively TRBD2 (6 bases). This clonotype originated in a man in his fifties or sixties with renal cell carcinoma. This chain's CDR3 is CASGPPLRDSLSYNEQFF. CDR3 bases: TGTGCTAGTGGTCCCCCTCTCCGGGACTCCCTCTCCTACAATGAGCAGTTCTTC.